These 17 T cell receptor beta chains were all obtained from the same sample, sequenced in a study of blood T cell repertoires in COVID-19. Measured with immunoSEQ multiplex PCR; TCRdb has only the in-frame clones, and not every one. Here the sample spans more than 200,000 clones, around 83% being singletons. Sequencing used peripheral blood. These receptors were collected from a woman between 50 and 59 years old with acute or convalescent COVID-19.

Of note for this clone: Distinct nucleotide sequences in the sample also encode this CDR3. CDR3 in amino acids: CASSLGLSGETQYF. Written as DNA, the CDR3 is TGCGCCAGCAGCTTGGGCTTGTCAGGAGAGACCCAGTACTTC. This chain links TRBV5-1 with TRBJ2-5; D remains ambiguous. The CDR3 is made up of 14 amino acids. The germline gives CDR1 SGHRS, CDR2 YFSETQ. V dropped 0 bases and J dropped 4 bases, with 10 bases sitting between them. Drawing the rest from reference TRBV5-1 and TRBJ2-5, the complete variable domain is KAGVTQTPRYLIKTRGQQVTLSCSPISGHRSVSWYQQTPGQGLQFLFEYFSETQRNKGNFPGRFSGRQFSNSRSEMNVSTLELGDSALYLCASSLGLSGETQYFGPGTRLLVL.

The CDR3 DNA reads as TGCGCCAGCAGCTTGGAGCCCATCCCCATCTCCTACGAGCAGTACTTC. Translating gives CASSLEPIPISYEQYF. The chain recombines TRBV5-1 with TRBJ2-7; no firm D call. V was cut by 0 bases and J by 0 bases, with 13 bases left in between. Germline CDR1 and CDR2: SGHRS and YFSETQ. This CDR3 has 16 amino acids.

Concerning this clone: A junction end diverges from the germline sequence, so it may reflect a read error. The V and J genes are TRBV7-6 and TRBJ2-2, with 8 bases lining up with TRBD1. The CDR3 contains 17 residues. Germline CDR1 SGHVS, CDR2 FNYEAQ. This chain's CDR3 is CASSLAPDRVPSGDLFF. The CDR3, as DNA: TGTGCCAGCAGCTTAGCCCCGGACAGGGTCCCGAGTGGGGACCTGTTTTTT.

Written as DNA, the CDR3 is TGTGCCAGCAGCTTGTTCCGGGAGGGCCGGGGGGAGCAGTACTTC. Translated: CASSLFREGRGEQYF. The gene calls are TRBV11-2 and TRBJ2-7; 8 positions agree with TRBD2. This CDR3 is 15 amino acids long. Germline trimming cut 3 bases from V and 7 bases from J; bases unmatched to any gene: 11. Germline V CDR1 and CDR2: SGHAT, FQNNGV.

The rearrangement uses TRBV29-1 and TRBJ2-1; 7 nucleotides match TRBD1. The ends lost 8 bases at V and 3 bases at J; junction bases unmatched: 7. Germline V lookup: CDR1 SQVTM, CDR2 ANQGSEA. CDR3 length: 13 amino acids. This CDR3 is CSSRQGYYNEQFF. The CDR3 bases are TGCAGCTCGCGACAGGGTTACTACAATGAGCAGTTCTTC.

The gene calls are TRBV5-1 and TRBJ2-3; TRBD2 matches at 9 bases. CDR1 SGHRS and CDR2 YFSETQ come from the germline V gene. After removal of 2 bases from V and 2 bases from J, the junction contained 6 bases not matched to a gene. This CDR3 has 16 residues. The CDR3 protein is CASSFGTSQITDTQYF. CDR3 in DNA: TGCGCCAGCAGCTTCGGGACTAGCCAAATCACAGATACGCAGTATTTT.

The J gene is TRBJ2-7, the V gene TRBV2, with 12 bases lining up with TRBD1. J lost 10 bases, V lost 10 bases, and 11 bases had no gene match. The V gene's germline CDR1 is SNHLY and CDR2 FYNNEI. The length of the CDR3 is 13 residues. The CDR3 coding sequence is TGTGCCACCCAACCGGGACAGGGGGCGCCCCAGTACTTC. Translation: CATQPGQGAPQYF. Drawing the rest from reference TRBV2 and TRBJ2-7, the complete variable domain is EPEVTQTPSHQVTQMGQEVILRCVPISNHLYFYWYRQILGQKVEFLVSFYNNEISEKSEIFDDQFSVERPDGSNFTLKIRSTKLEDSAMYFCATQPGQGAPQYFGPGTRLTVT.

V and J are TRBV29-1 and TRBJ2-1; 9 positions agree with TRBD2. J lost 1 base, V lost 6 bases, and 4 bases had no gene match. The germline V gene has CDR1 SQVTM and CDR2 ANQGSEA. CDR3 size: 14 residues. The CDR3 sequence: CSVRLAVSYNEQFF. The CDR3 DNA is TGCAGCGTGAGACTAGCGGTGTCCTACAATGAGCAGTTCTTC.

The chain uses TRBV5-1 and TRBJ2-2, with 7 positions matching TRBD2. CDR1 is SGHRS and CDR2 is YFSETQ in the germline V gene. The trim removed 6 bases at V and 3 bases at J, leaving 8 bases unmatched. This CDR3 is 15 amino acids long. CDR3 DNA sequence: TGCGCCAGCATAGACGGGGGGAAAGACACCGGGGAGCTGTTTTTT. Translated, it gives CASIDGGKDTGELFF. The whole variable domain, remainder taken from reference TRBV5-1 and TRBJ2-2, is KAGVTQTPRYLIKTRGQQVTLSCSPISGHRSVSWYQQTPGQGLQFLFEYFSETQRNKGNFPGRFSGRQFSNSRSEMNVSTLELGDSALYLCASIDGGKDTGELFFGEGSRLTVL.

This chain links TRBV18 with TRBJ2-2, with TRBD1 matching over 7 bases. Trimming cost V 8 bases and J 3 bases; bases outside gene matches: 12. Germline lookup yields CDR1 KGHSH and CDR2 LQKENI. The CDR3 length is 16 residues. The CDR3 reads CASHRDRKHHTGELFF. DNA of the CDR3: TGTGCCAGCCACCGGGACAGAAAACACCACACCGGGGAGCTGTTTTTT.

The chain uses TRBV28 and TRBJ1-2, with 7 nucleotides matching TRBD1. The V and J ends lost 3 bases and 4 bases, in that order; junction bases with no gene match: 8. Germline V gives CDR1 MDHEN, CDR2 SYDVKM. The CDR3 has 15 residues. The DNA for the CDR3 is TGTGCCAGCAGTTTTGACAGGGCTCCCTCCTATGGCTACACCTTC. This translates into CASSFDRAPSYGYTF.

The rearrangement links TRBV5-1 to TRBJ2-7; D possibly corresponds to TRBD2 (6 bases). V was pared by 4 bases and J by 6 bases, with 17 bases between. CDR3 length: 14 residues. Germline-derived CDR1 and CDR2 are SGHRS and YFSETQ. This CDR3 reads CASSGGTPNSEQYF. In DNA form, the CDR3 reads TGCGCCAGCAGCGGGGGGACTCCGAATTCCGAGCAGTACTTC. Supplemented by reference TRBV5-1 and TRBJ2-7, the full variable domain reads KAGVTQTPRYLIKTRGQQVTLSCSPISGHRSVSWYQQTPGQGLQFLFEYFSETQRNKGNFPGRFSGRQFSNSRSEMNVSTLELGDSALYLCASSGGTPNSEQYFGPGTRLTVT.

The chain links TRBV21-1 to TRBJ1-1; TRBD1, as called in the table, went unchecked against the DNA. TRBV21-1 is a recognized pseudogene. The CDR3 extends over 13 amino acids. CDR3 sequence: CASSNRGSTEAFF. The CDR3 DNA reads TGTGCCAGCAGCAATAGGGGGAGCACTGAAGCTTTCTTT.

The chain couples TRBV14 to TRBJ2-1; TRBD2 aligns across 7 bases. Per the germline V gene, CDR1 is SGHDN and CDR2 is FVKESK. The CDR3 sequence is 16 residues long. The J segment lost 3 bases and the V segment lost 0 bases, leaving 5 bases of the junction unmatched. The DNA for the CDR3 is TGTGCCAGCAGCCAAGATCCCAGCGGGATCTACAATGAGCAGTTCTTC. This translates into CASSQDPSGIYNEQFF.

This rearrangement joins TRBV27 to TRBJ2-5, with 9 bases aligning to TRBD1. Germline-derived CDR1 and CDR2 are MNHEY and SMNVEV (reference sequence). V was pared by 4 bases and J by 1 base, with 22 bases of the junction left unmatched. The CDR3 sequence is 21 residues long. The CDR3 loop reads CASSSLLTAGQGRLAQETQYF. CDR3 DNA sequence: TGTGCCAGCAGTTCTCTACTCACCGCGGGACAGGGACGACTAGCCCAAGAGACCCAGTACTTC.

The J gene is TRBJ2-3, the V gene TRBV6-5; 9 nucleotides align to TRBD2. The CDR3 runs to 14 residues. Germline loops: CDR1 MNHEY, CDR2 SVGAGI. V lost 7 bases to trimming and J lost 2 bases; unmatched junction nucleotides: 4. CDR3 nucleotides: TGTGCCAGCACTGCGGGAGGGATCACAGATACGCAGTATTTT. Its protein product is CASTAGGITDTQYF.

The chain carries TRBV7-9 and TRBJ2-7; 8 bases line up with TRBD1. The CDR3 contains 13 residues. Germline lookup yields CDR1 SEHNR and CDR2 FQNEAQ (reference sequence). The V and J ends lost 2 bases and 12 bases, in that order; junction bases with no gene match: 9. The CDR3 DNA is TGTGCCAGCAGCTTATACTCAGGGGGCGATGCGTACTTC. Its translation is CASSLYSGGDAYF.